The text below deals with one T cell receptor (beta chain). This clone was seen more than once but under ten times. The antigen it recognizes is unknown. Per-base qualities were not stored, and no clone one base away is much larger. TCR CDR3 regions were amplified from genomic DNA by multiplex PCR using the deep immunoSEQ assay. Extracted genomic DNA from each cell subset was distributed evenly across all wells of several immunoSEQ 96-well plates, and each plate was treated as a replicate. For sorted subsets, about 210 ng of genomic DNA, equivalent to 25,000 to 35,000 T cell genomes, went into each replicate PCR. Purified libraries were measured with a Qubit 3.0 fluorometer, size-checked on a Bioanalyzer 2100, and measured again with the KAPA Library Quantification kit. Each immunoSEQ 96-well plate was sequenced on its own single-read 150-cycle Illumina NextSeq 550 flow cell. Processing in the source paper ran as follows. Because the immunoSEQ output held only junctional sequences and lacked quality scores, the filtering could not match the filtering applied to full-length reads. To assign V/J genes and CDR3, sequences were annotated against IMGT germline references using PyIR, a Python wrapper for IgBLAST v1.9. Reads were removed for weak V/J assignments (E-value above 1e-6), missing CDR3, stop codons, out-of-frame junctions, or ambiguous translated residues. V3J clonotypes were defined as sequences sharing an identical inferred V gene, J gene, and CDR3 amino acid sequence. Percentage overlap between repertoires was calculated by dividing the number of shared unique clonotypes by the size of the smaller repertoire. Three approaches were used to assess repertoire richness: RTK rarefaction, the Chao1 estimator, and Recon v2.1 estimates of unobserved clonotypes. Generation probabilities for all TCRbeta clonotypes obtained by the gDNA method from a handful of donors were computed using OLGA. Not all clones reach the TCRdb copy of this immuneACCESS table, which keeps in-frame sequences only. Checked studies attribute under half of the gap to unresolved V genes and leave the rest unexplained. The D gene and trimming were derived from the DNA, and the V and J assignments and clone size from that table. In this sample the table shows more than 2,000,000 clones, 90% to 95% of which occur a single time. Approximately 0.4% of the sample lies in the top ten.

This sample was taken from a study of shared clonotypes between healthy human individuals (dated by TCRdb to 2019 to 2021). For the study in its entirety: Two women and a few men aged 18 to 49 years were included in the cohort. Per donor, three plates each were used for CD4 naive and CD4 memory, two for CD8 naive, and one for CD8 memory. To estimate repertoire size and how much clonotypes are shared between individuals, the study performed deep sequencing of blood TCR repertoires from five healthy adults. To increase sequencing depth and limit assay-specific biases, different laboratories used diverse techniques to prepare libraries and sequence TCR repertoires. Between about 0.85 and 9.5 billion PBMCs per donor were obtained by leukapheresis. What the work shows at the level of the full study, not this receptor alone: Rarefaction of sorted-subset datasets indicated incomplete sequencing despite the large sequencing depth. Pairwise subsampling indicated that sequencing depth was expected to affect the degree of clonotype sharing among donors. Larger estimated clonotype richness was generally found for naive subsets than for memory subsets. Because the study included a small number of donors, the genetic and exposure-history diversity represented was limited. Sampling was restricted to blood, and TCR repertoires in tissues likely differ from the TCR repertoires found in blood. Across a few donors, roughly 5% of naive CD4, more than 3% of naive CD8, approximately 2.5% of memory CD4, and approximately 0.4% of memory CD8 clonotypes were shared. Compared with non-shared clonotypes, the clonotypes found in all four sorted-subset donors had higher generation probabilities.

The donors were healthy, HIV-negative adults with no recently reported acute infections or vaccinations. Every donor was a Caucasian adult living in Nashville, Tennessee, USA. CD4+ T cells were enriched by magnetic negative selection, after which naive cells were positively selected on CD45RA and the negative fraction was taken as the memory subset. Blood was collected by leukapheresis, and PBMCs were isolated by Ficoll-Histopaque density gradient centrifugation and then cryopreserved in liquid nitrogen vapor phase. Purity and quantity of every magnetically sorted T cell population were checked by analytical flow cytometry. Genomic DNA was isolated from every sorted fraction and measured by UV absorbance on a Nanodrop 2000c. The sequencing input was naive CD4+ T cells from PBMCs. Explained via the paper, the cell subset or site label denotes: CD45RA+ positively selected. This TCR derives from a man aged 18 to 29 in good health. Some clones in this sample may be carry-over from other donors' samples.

The CDR3 protein is CASSPDLSLIEAFF. The bases are TGTGCCAGCTCACCAGATTTATCACTAATTGAAGCTTTCTTT. The chain was built from TRBV18 and TRBJ1-1; a confident D gene designation cannot be given. The CDR3 starts with the cysteine, ends with the phenylalanine, and has 14 residues. Only the CDR3 part of the read is kept: 42 bases, read in frame from the first base. CDR1 and CDR2 were assigned from the germline V gene as KGHSH and LQKENI. V is reduced by 2 bases and J by 7 bases, leaving a spacing of 14 bases between them.